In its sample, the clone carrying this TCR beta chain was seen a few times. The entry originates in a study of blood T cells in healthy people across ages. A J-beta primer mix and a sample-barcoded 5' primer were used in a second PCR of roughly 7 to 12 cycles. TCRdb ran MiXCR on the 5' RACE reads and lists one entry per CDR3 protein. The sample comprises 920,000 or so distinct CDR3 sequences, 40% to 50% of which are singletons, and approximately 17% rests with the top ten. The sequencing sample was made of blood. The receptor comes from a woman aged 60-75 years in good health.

CDR3 sequence: CSARDSGWSDTQYF. For the CDR3, the DNA is TGCAGTGCTAGAGATTCCGGCTGGTCCGATACGCAGTATTTT. The V call is TRBV20-1, the J call TRBJ2-3; D is unclear. The CDR3 totals 14 residues. Germline lookup yields CDR1 DFQATT and CDR2 SNEGSKA (reference sequence). The V gene lost 0 bases and the J gene lost 6 bases, with 13 bases spanning the gap.